This entry lists 28 T cell receptor beta chains sequenced from one sample in a study of T-cell reconstitution after alpha-beta-depleted transplantation in children. As it was prepared, the TCRbeta library received unique molecular identifiers. Via MiXCR, TCRdb re-called the PCR reads, giving one row per CDR3 protein. The table shows some 600,000 distinct CDR3 sequences, with approximately 16% occurring only once. The sequenced sample was PBMCs from the stem cell graft donor, obtained from the stem cell graft. The receptors derive from a human donor who donated a stem cell graft to a child with acute myeloid leukemia.

There are many counts of this clonotype. This chain uses TRBV6-4 with TRBJ1-5; D is unclear. The germline gives CDR1 MRHNA, CDR2 SNTAGT. V was shortened by 4 bases and J by 2 bases, with 6 bases between the two germline ends. This CDR3 is 13 amino acids long. CDR3 protein: CASSAEGNQPQHF. The CDR3 DNA follows: TGTGCCAGCAGTGCAGAAGGCAATCAGCCCCAGCATTTT.

V gene TRBV12-3 or TRBV12-4 combines with J gene TRBJ2-3; D not certain. Trimming cost V 5 bases and J 0 bases, with 9 bases left between them. This CDR3 is 14 amino acids long. CDR3 in amino acids: CASSKAASTDTQYF. DNA of the CDR3: TGTGCCAGCAGTAAGGCGGCTAGCACAGATACGCAGTATTTT.

This clonotype showed up many times. The V call is TRBV20-1, the J call TRBJ1-2; 7 bases line up with TRBD1. The CDR3 runs 12 residues. V was clipped by 6 bases and J by 6 bases; unmatched bases: 7. CDR1 and CDR2 from the germline V gene are DFQATT and SNEGSKA (reference sequence). CDR3 nucleotide sequence: TGCAGTGCCCCAGACAGGGAAAATGGCTACACCTTC. Translation: CSAPDRENGYTF.

V usage is TRBV7-2 and J usage is TRBJ2-2; TRBD1 matches 7 bases. The CDR3 sequence is 16 residues long. Germline V gives CDR1 SGHTA, CDR2 FQGNSA. V shed 6 bases, J shed 2 bases, and the junction held 9 bases outside the gene matches. CDR3 residues: CASSNAGTVNTGELFF. The CDR3 DNA reads TGTGCCAGCAGTAATGCCGGGACAGTAAACACCGGGGAGCTGTTTTTT.

The V and J genes are TRBV5-1 and TRBJ2-7, with a possible D match to TRBD1 (6 bases). This CDR3 spans 14 amino acids. Germline CDR1 is SGHRS and CDR2 is YFSETQ. V was shortened by 3 bases and J by 5 bases, with 15 bases between the two germline ends. The CDR3 protein is CASSSLAGVDEQYF. The CDR3 region has the DNA TGCGCCAGCAGCTCTCTGGCAGGGGTGGACGAGCAGTACTTC.

Ten or more counts support this clonotype. The V gene is TRBV7-2, the J gene TRBJ2-7; maybe TRBD1 (6 bases). The germline V gene has CDR1 SGHTA and CDR2 FQGNSA. The CDR3 length is 12 residues. The V end lost 5 bases, the J end lost 6 bases, and 11 bases lay between the germline ends. This CDR3 reads CASSVTGPEQYF. DNA of the CDR3: TGTGCCAGCAGCGTCACAGGGCCCGAGCAGTACTTC.

This clonotype came up many times. The chain has TRBV2 and TRBJ2-1; TRBD1 aligns across 11 bases. V shed 3 bases, J shed 4 bases, and the junction held 8 bases outside the gene matches. CDR3 length equals 17 residues. The germline V gene has CDR1 SNHLY and CDR2 FYNNEI. The CDR3 bases are TGTGCCAGCAGTGAGAGGCCCGGGACAGGGGGGTACAATGAGCAGTTCTTC. Translation: CASSERPGTGGYNEQFF.

The chain has TRBV2 and TRBJ2-1; 10 positions agree with TRBD2. Germline trimming cut 11 bases from V and 8 bases from J; bases unmatched to any gene: 24. CDR3 length: 18 amino acids. Germline CDR1 and CDR2: SNHLY and FYNNEI. Here the CDR3 DNA reads TGTGCCCGCTGTAACCCTGGGGCTGCAGCGGGGGGGAAATATGAGCAGTTCTTC. Translation: CARCNPGAAAGGKYEQFF.

The chain has TRBV2 and TRBJ2-2, with no clear D. The germline gives CDR1 SNHLY, CDR2 FYNNEI. The CDR3 runs to 14 residues. Trimming left V 6 bases short and J 5 bases short, with 13 bases between. The DNA for the CDR3 is TGTGCCAGCAGGGGTACGATGGAAACCGGGGAGCTGTTTTTT. Encoded protein: CASRGTMETGELFF. Full variable domain (missing parts from reference TRBV2 and TRBJ2-2): EPEVTQTPSHQVTQMGQEVILRCVPISNHLYFYWYRQILGQKVEFLVSFYNNEISEKSEIFDDQFSVERPDGSNFTLKIRSTKLEDSAMYFCASRGTMETGELFFGEGSRLTVL.

In this sample, this clonotype turned up many times. The chain carries TRBV7-9 and TRBJ2-3; D might be TRBD1 or TRBD2, each matching 5 bases. Germline CDR1 and CDR2: SEHNR and FQNEAQ (reference sequence). Trimming shortened V by 0 bases and J by 9 bases, and 7 bases separated the two germline ends. This CDR3 has 12 residues. DNA of the CDR3: TGTGCCAGCAGCTTAGCACGGGGCACGCAGTATTTT. Residues: CASSLARGTQYF.

Turning to this clonotype: This may stem from a read error, because a much larger clone lies one nucleotide away. V is TRBV12-3 or TRBV12-4 and J is TRBJ2-3; a possible D gene is TRBD1 (5 bases). This CDR3 is built from 12 residues. V shed 6 bases and J shed 8 bases, with 12 bases lying between them. The CDR3 protein is CASRGAAGTQYF. The CDR3 DNA reads as TGTGCCAGCAGAGGGGCGGCAGGTACGCAGTATTTT.

V usage is TRBV12-3 or TRBV12-4 and J usage is TRBJ2-5; 15 nucleotides match TRBD2. The CDR3 runs 19 residues. The junction had 15 bases not matched to a gene; V was cut back by 6 bases and J by 4 bases. The CDR3 coding sequence is TGTGCCAGCAGCCCTTTAGGACTAGCGGGGGGGTCAGATAGAGAGACCCAGTACTTC. Translated, it gives CASSPLGLAGGSDRETQYF.

This clonotype appeared many times. This chain links TRBV5-1 with TRBJ2-7; D gene unclear. The germline CDR1 and CDR2 sequences are SGHRS and YFSETQ. CDR3 size: 14 residues. V gave up 0 bases and J gave up 3 bases, with 10 bases separating them. The CDR3 DNA is TGCGCCAGCAGCTTGGACATGATGGGCTACGAGCAGTACGTC. It encodes CASSLDMMGYEQYV.

This clonotype was recorded many times. J is TRBJ1-1 and V is TRBV29-1, with D uncertain. The ends were cut back, 6 bases at V and 1 base at J, with 6 bases in the middle. Germline CDR1 reads SQVTM; CDR2 reads ANQGSEA. The CDR3 loop spans 11 amino acids. CDR3 coding DNA: TGCAGCGTCAGAACGAACACTGAAGCTTTCTTT. It yields the protein CSVRTNTEAFF.

J is TRBJ1-2 and V is TRBV6-5, with D maybe TRBD1 (6 bases). CDR3 length equals 15 residues. V shed 0 bases and J shed 4 bases, with 12 bases lying between them. CDR1 is MNHEY, CDR2 SVGAGI, per germline. The CDR3 loop reads CASSYSRGLLYGYTF. The CDR3 DNA reads as TGTGCCAGCAGTTACTCGCGGGGGCTCCTCTATGGCTACACCTTC.

This clonotype was counted at least ten times. The chain employs TRBV7-2 and TRBJ2-3; 9 bases line up with TRBD1. J was trimmed by 6 bases and V by 5 bases; bases with no gene match: 12. Germline CDR1 reads SGHTA; CDR2 reads FQGNSA. The CDR3 is made up of 16 amino acids. DNA for the CDR3: TGTGCCAGCAGCCTAAAGGGGACAGGGTTGGGGGATACGCAGTATTTT. The encoded protein is CASSLKGTGLGDTQYF.

This clonotype was recorded many times. V usage is TRBV20-1 and J usage is TRBJ2-1; no firm D call. The V gene lost 5 bases and the J gene lost 2 bases, with 13 bases spanning the gap. Germline V gives CDR1 DFQATT, CDR2 SNEGSKA (reference sequence). CDR3 length: 14 amino acids. The CDR3 DNA follows: TGCAGTGCTCCTCCGGCAGCTCCCTACAATGAGCAGTTCTTC. Its translation: CSAPPAAPYNEQFF.

This clonotype has at least ten counts. The chain is built from TRBV20-1 and TRBJ2-1, with TRBD1 as a possible D gene (6 bases). Germline CDR1 is DFQATT and CDR2 is SNEGSKA (reference sequence). V was clipped by 1 base and J by 8 bases, with 21 bases between them. This CDR3 contains 16 residues. The CDR3 loop reads CSARVGEQGFWDEQFF. In DNA, the CDR3 is TGCAGTGCTAGAGTAGGGGAACAGGGCTTTTGGGATGAGCAGTTCTTC.

The rearrangement uses TRBV7-2 and TRBJ2-1, with 10 bases fitting TRBD2. The J segment lost 4 bases and the V segment lost 3 bases, leaving 3 bases of the junction unmatched. The germline V gene encodes CDR1 SGHTA and CDR2 FQGNSA. The CDR3 sequence is 15 residues long. The CDR3 coding sequence is TGTGCCAGCAGCTTGGTACTAGCGGGGTACAATGAGCAGTTCTTC. Protein sequence: CASSLVLAGYNEQFF.

This clonotype was detected a few times. The chain employs TRBV4-3 and TRBJ1-1; 7 bases align to TRBD1. Germline values: CDR1 LGHNA, CDR2 YSLEER. V was pared by 0 bases and J by 3 bases, with 1 base of the junction left unmatched. The CDR3 covers 14 residues. CDR3: CASSQDQGDTEAFF. Here the CDR3 DNA reads TGCGCCAGCAGCCAAGATCAGGGGGACACTGAAGCTTTCTTT.

A single count supports this clonotype. This may be a read error, as it is one base from a much larger clone. This rearrangement joins TRBV10-2 to TRBJ1-2; the D is unclear. Germline values: CDR1 WSHSY, CDR2 SAAADI. Trimming removed 0 bases from V and 5 bases from J, with 10 bases in between. The CDR3 sequence is 14 residues long. The CDR3 loop reads CASSESTPGYGYTF. Written as DNA, the CDR3 is TGCGCCAGCAGTGAGTCGACTCCAGGTTATGGCTACACCTTC.

The chain recombines TRBV5-6 with TRBJ1-1; 7 bases are a match to TRBD1. The ends lost 5 bases at V and 7 bases at J; junction bases unmatched: 8. This CDR3 contains 13 residues. Germline V CDR1 and CDR2: SGHDT, YYEEEE. In DNA form, the CDR3 reads TGTGCCAGCAGACAAGGGGGCCTCGGTGAAGCTTTCTTT. This translates into CASRQGGLGEAFF. Full variable domain (remainder filled in from reference TRBV5-6 and TRBJ1-1): DAGVTQSPTHLIKTRGQQVTLRCSPKSGHDTVSWYQQALGQGPQFIFQYYEEEERQRGNFPDRFSGHQFPNYSSELNVNALLLGDSALYLCASRQGGLGEAFFGQGTRLTVV.

This clonotype was detected a few times. The rearrangement uses TRBV12-3 or TRBV12-4 and TRBJ1-2; D unresolved. This CDR3 region has 14 residues. The V end was cut by 1 base, the J end by 5 bases, with 11 bases between. The DNA of the CDR3 is TGTGCCAGCAGTTTAGGGGGAGCGCAATATGGCTACACCTTC. Its protein product is CASSLGGAQYGYTF.

This clonotype was observed a handful of times. V gene TRBV20-1 combines with J gene TRBJ1-4; possible D gene TRBD1, 5 bases. The CDR3 is made up of 12 amino acids. V was cut by 5 bases and J by 5 bases, with 9 bases left in between. Germline CDR1 reads DFQATT; CDR2 reads SNEGSKA (reference sequence). The chain's CDR3 is CSALGTNEKLFF. CDR3 nucleotide sequence: TGCAGTGCTCTCGGGACGAATGAAAAACTGTTTTTT.

This clonotype was seen a handful of times. The rearrangement uses TRBV20-1 and TRBJ2-2; D is possibly TRBD1 or TRBD2 (6 bases each). The CDR3 extends over 15 amino acids. The germline V gene has CDR1 DFQATT and CDR2 SNEGSKA (reference sequence). V lost 0 bases, J lost 6 bases, and 14 bases lay in between. The CDR3 protein is CSARERPGAAGELFF. CDR3 nucleotide sequence: TGCAGTGCTAGAGAAAGGCCGGGGGCCGCCGGGGAGCTGTTTTTT.

The chain uses TRBV6-2 or TRBV6-3 and TRBJ1-2; D possibly corresponds to TRBD1 (6 bases). The CDR3 loop spans 18 amino acids. Trimming removed 0 bases at V and 0 bases at J, with 17 bases between. CDR1 is MNHEY and CDR2 is SVGEGT in the germline V gene. The CDR3 DNA follows: TGTGCCAGCAGTTACTCGATGGTACAGGGCGACACTAACTATGGCTACACCTTC. Protein product: CASSYSMVQGDTNYGYTF.

This clonotype was counted a few times. Since the CDR3 does not end with the conserved phenylalanine or tryptophan, this likely comes from a read error. The genes are TRBV20-1 and TRBJ1-1; D call uncertain. Trimming removed 4 bases from V and 0 bases from J, with 12 bases in between. This CDR3 has 14 amino acids. The germline CDR1 and CDR2 sequences are DFQATT and SNEGSKA (reference sequence). Written as DNA, the CDR3 is TGCAGTGCTATGCCTCTTCCCATGAACACTGAAGCTTTCCTT. This sequence encodes CSAMPLPMNTEAFL.

This rearrangement joins TRBV18 to TRBJ2-2; 7 positions agree with TRBD2. The V segment lost 4 bases and the J segment 2 bases; nucleotides outside the gene matches: 7. Germline V gives CDR1 KGHSH, CDR2 LQKENI. The CDR3 is 16 amino acids. Here the CDR3 reads CASSRGGGVNTGELFF. The CDR3 coding sequence is TGTGCCAGCTCACGCGGCGGGGGAGTTAACACCGGGGAGCTGTTTTTT.